This T cell receptor (beta chain) originates from a study of cytomegalovirus exposure and HLA in healthy donors. Whole-study context: The roughly 120 million unique TCR beta sequences, from 150 million to 200 million T cells, were found by an earlier analysis.

This CDR3 is built from 14 residues. Germline CDR1 and CDR2: SGHNT and YYREEE (reference sequence). Deletions cut 7 bases from V and 1 base from J, with 15 bases between. As concerns this clone: What it binds is not known.

Study results and limitations: The Asian-associated ancestry cluster reportedly had fewer N-insertions than the approximately 700-donor mean in a later analysis. Reportedly, TCR beta sequences accurately predicted HLA-A and HLA-B alleles in most subjects.

The PCR was carried out with 60 Vbeta primers and 13 Jbeta primers. Here immunoSEQ multiplex PCR was the method, and the copy in TCRdb shows in-frame clones only, minus some. The sample contains about 160,000 clones, around 80% of which appear only once. This receptor was taken from a male donor in good health and CMV-seropositive. The rearrangement joins TRBV5-4 to TRBJ2-7; D unclear. The sample comprised PBMCs. The CDR3 nucleotides are TGTGCCAGCGGATCTAGAGGCACTTCCTACGAGCAGTACTTC. Protein sequence: CASGSRGTSYEQYF.